This T cell receptor (beta chain) emerged from a study of metastatic and nonmetastatic thyroid tumors. Original methodology: A classifier of distant metastasis in papillary thyroid cancer was built from CDR3 differences (across clinicopathological groups). TCRdb reanalyzed the PCR reads via MiXCR. What appears here as the V and J calls and clone size reflects TCRdb's work, not the paper's. The sample lists 12,000 or so clones; 25% to 40% were seen once. The CDR3 has 15 residues. Germline CDR1 MNHEY, CDR2 SMNVEV (reference sequence). V trimming: 3 bases; J trimming: 8 bases; junction bases outside the gene matches: 8. Patients were all untreated before their thyroid surgery.

Sequencing used tumor tissue. The clonotype comes from a female donor with papillary thyroid cancer or a benign thyroid nodule (not recorded which). Some clones in this sample may be carry-over from other donors' samples. V is TRBV27 and J is TRBJ1-2; 11 bases align to TRBD1. The CDR3 protein is CASSFVGQGARGYTF. The CDR3 DNA reads TGTGCCAGCAGTTTCGTCGGACAGGGGGCGCGGGGCTACACCTTC.